Below are 27 T cell receptor beta chains sequenced from a single sample in a study of blood T cell repertoires in COVID-19. Sequencing used immunoSEQ multiplex PCR; TCRdb keeps in-frame clones, though not all of them. Of 200,000 to 250,000 clones detected, 88% appear once; the ten largest clones hold over 1.1%. Sequencing input: peripheral blood. The source is a man older than 75 with acute or convalescent COVID-19.

The chain has TRBV5-4 and TRBJ2-2, with TRBD2 matching over 8 bases. CDR1 SGHNT and CDR2 YYREEE come from the germline V gene (reference sequence). V lost 4 bases to trimming and J lost 3 bases; unmatched junction nucleotides: 5. This CDR3 has 15 amino acids. The CDR3 DNA sequence: TGTGCCAGCAGCGGGACTAGTTGGGACACCGGGGAGCTGTTTTTT. Amino acids: CASSGTSWDTGELFF.

This chain uses TRBV23-1 with TRBJ1-2; weak D call: TRBD1 (5 bases). TRBV23-1 is designated an ORF whose function remains uncertain. The V and J ends lost 11 bases and 5 bases respectively, with 18 bases between them. CDR3 length equals 13 residues. As DNA, the CDR3 is TGCGCCCCAAGGGAGGGGATGTCTTATGGCTACACCTTC. Protein sequence: CAPREGMSYGYTF.

This clone showed up just once. J is TRBJ1-1 and V is TRBV19, with 8 bases matching TRBD1. The germline CDR1 and CDR2 sequences are LNHDA and SQIVND (reference sequence). Losses at the gene ends were 6 bases for V and 5 bases for J; bases not matched to a gene: 17. CDR3 length equals 17 residues. DNA for the CDR3: TGTGCCAGTAGGACTACGGGACAGGCACGAAAGGGGACTGAAGCTTTCTTT. Protein product: CASRTTGQARKGTEAFF.

V and J are TRBV29-1 and TRBJ1-2; D may be TRBD1 (6 bases). The V gene's germline CDR1 is SQVTM and CDR2 ANQGSEA. This CDR3 is 15 amino acids long. The ends were cut back, 4 bases at V and 5 bases at J, with 20 bases in the middle. As DNA, the CDR3 is TGCAGCGTTGGGGCCGATCAGGACAGCTTGTATGGCTACACCTTC. It is translated as CSVGADQDSLYGYTF.

J is TRBJ2-7 and V is TRBV28; 15 nucleotides match TRBD2. Germline V lookup: CDR1 MDHEN, CDR2 SYDVKM. The V segment lost 5 bases and the J segment 6 bases; nucleotides outside the gene matches: 5. This CDR3 spans 15 amino acids. The CDR3 nucleotides read TGTGCCAGCAGTCCTCCGGGACTAGCGGGAGGCGAGCAGTACTTC. This gives the protein CASSPPGLAGGEQYF.

The CDR3 spells CASSPDRGVSNSPLHF. The CDR3 DNA follows: TGTGCCAGTAGTCCCGACAGGGGAGTGAGTAATTCACCCCTCCACTTT. This sequence joins TRBV19 and TRBJ1-6; TRBD1 agrees at 8 bases. Germline V gene lookup returns CDR1 LNHDA and CDR2 SQIVND (reference sequence). J lost 6 bases, V lost 5 bases, and 9 bases had no gene match. The CDR3 loop spans 16 amino acids. Filled out from reference TRBV19 and TRBJ1-6, the complete variable domain reads DGGITQSPKYLFRKEGQNVTLSCEQNLNHDAMYWYRQDPGQGLRLIYYSQIVNDFQKGDIAEGYSVSREKKESFPLTVTSAQKNPTAFYLCASSPDRGVSNSPLHFGNGTRLTVT.

This rearrangement joins TRBV27 to TRBJ2-7, with D uncertain. There are 11 residues in the CDR3. The germline CDR1 and CDR2 sequences are MNHEY and SMNVEV (reference sequence). Trimming stripped 4 bases from V and 3 bases from J, with 4 bases between. CDR3 DNA sequence: TGTGCCAGCAGTTCCTACTACGAGCAGTACTTC. This gives the protein CASSSYYEQYF.

This chain uses TRBV2 with TRBJ2-2; tentatively, D is TRBD2 (5 bases). The V gene's germline CDR1 is SNHLY and CDR2 FYNNEI. Trimming cost V 5 bases and J 0 bases, with 13 bases left between them. This CDR3 spans 16 amino acids. CDR3 nucleotides: TGTGCCAGCAGTCGGACTGACCAAACGAACACCGGGGAGCTGTTTTTT. It specifies CASSRTDQTNTGELFF.

The V gene is TRBV5-1, the J gene TRBJ1-4; 9 nucleotides align to TRBD1. Germline V gives CDR1 SGHRS, CDR2 YFSETQ. With V trimmed by 4 bases and J by 7 bases, 11 bases remained unmatched. This CDR3 region has 16 residues. The CDR3 nucleotides are TGCGCCAGCAGCGATGTTACCGGGACAGGGCGTGAAAAACTGTTTTTT. It specifies CASSDVTGTGREKLFF.

The chain is built from TRBV10-3 and TRBJ1-1; TRBD1 agrees at 8 bases. V lost 3 bases and J lost 4; bases outside the gene matches: 13. Germline V gene lookup returns CDR1 ENHRY and CDR2 SYGVKD. The CDR3 is 17 amino acids. CDR3 DNA: TGTGCCATCAGTGACCCGGACAGGGCTAGAAAGAGCACTGAAGCTTTCTTT. Amino acids: CAISDPDRARKSTEAFF.

This chain links TRBV12-3 or TRBV12-4 with TRBJ2-7, with a tentative D call TRBD1 (5 bases). Trimming removed 3 bases at V and 3 bases at J, with 9 bases between. The CDR3 covers 13 residues. The CDR3 is CASSFLQDYEQYF. DNA for the CDR3: TGTGCCAGCAGTTTTCTACAGGACTACGAGCAGTACTTC.

The chain joins TRBV19 to TRBJ2-3, with a weak D call TRBD2 (6 bases). CDR1 and CDR2 (germline): LNHDA, SQIVND (reference sequence). The CDR3 is 15 amino acids. Trimming cost V 3 bases and J 3 bases, with 13 bases left between them. This CDR3 is CASSIMGLSTDTQYF. CDR3 coding DNA: TGTGCCAGTAGTATCATGGGACTTTCAACAGATACGCAGTATTTT.

This rearrangement joins TRBV4-3 to TRBJ1-1; 7 positions agree with TRBD1. Trimming removed 4 bases from V and 5 bases from J; junction bases left unmatched: 4. CDR3 length: 13 amino acids. CDR1 is LGHNA, CDR2 YSLEER, per germline. CDR3 protein: CASSRGRGTEAFF. In DNA form, the CDR3 reads TGCGCCAGCAGCCGCGGCAGGGGGACTGAAGCTTTCTTT.

This chain uses TRBV5-1 with TRBJ2-7; D possibly corresponds to TRBD1 (6 bases). V lost 0 bases and J lost 0, with 10 bases in between. The germline CDR1 and CDR2 sequences are SGHRS and YFSETQ. The CDR3 spans 15 residues. The CDR3 sequence: CASSLGGTSSYEQYF. In nucleotides, the CDR3 is TGCGCCAGCAGCTTGGGGGGGACAAGCTCCTACGAGCAGTACTTC.

This sequence joins TRBV27 and TRBJ1-2; 11 bases line up with TRBD1. This CDR3 spans 16 amino acids. The V gene's germline CDR1 is MNHEY and CDR2 SMNVEV (reference sequence). Unmatched junction bases numbered 12, after V lost 4 bases and J lost 8 bases. CDR3 nucleotides: TGTGCCAGCAGTTCCCTATCCGGGACAGGGGGACGCGGCTACACCTTC. Translating it yields CASSSLSGTGGRGYTF.

Note on this clone: This sample also contains other DNA sequences that code for the same CDR3. The chain recombines TRBV7-2 with TRBJ2-1; D unclear. Trimming removed 1 base from V and 4 bases from J, with 5 bases in between. The CDR3 has 13 residues. From germline, CDR1 is SGHTA and CDR2 FQGNSA. CDR3 protein: CASSLGAYNEQFF. As DNA, the CDR3 is TGTGCCAGCAGCTTAGGAGCGTACAATGAGCAGTTCTTC. The full variable domain, completed using reference TRBV7-2 and TRBJ2-1, is GAGVSQSPSNKVTEKGKDVELRCDPISGHTALYWYRQSLGQGLEFLIYFQGNSAPDKSGLPSDRFSAERTGGSVSTLTIQRTQQEDSAVYLCASSLGAYNEQFFGPGTRLTVL.

CDR3 region: CASSWAGENSPLHF. The CDR3 DNA reads TGTGCCAGCAGTTGGGCAGGGGAAAATTCACCCCTCCACTTT. This sequence joins TRBV28 and TRBJ1-6, with TRBD1 as a possible D gene (6 bases). V was clipped by 4 bases and J by 7 bases, with 11 bases between them. The CDR3 contains 14 residues. Looked up from germline, CDR1 is MDHEN and CDR2 is SYDVKM.

This clone appeared once. The rearrangement links TRBV28 to TRBJ1-1; the D gene is possibly TRBD1 (6 bases). This CDR3 is 18 amino acids long. The V and J ends lost 6 bases and 1 base respectively, with 24 bases between them. In germline, CDR1 is MDHEN, CDR2 SYDVKM. The CDR3 bases are TGTGCCAGCAGGCCGGGGGGCATTGGGCCCGCCCCGAACACTGAAGCTTTCTTT. The encoded protein is CASRPGGIGPAPNTEAFF.

V gene TRBV5-6 combines with J gene TRBJ2-5; D unresolved. This CDR3 has 15 amino acids. The germline V gene encodes CDR1 SGHDT and CDR2 YYEEEE. The V gene lost 2 bases and the J gene lost 3 bases, with 14 bases spanning the gap. CDR3 in amino acids: CASSFQTTGEETQYF. CDR3 DNA sequence: TGTGCCAGCAGCTTCCAGACGACTGGAGAAGAGACCCAGTACTTC.

This sequence joins TRBV6-2 or TRBV6-3 and TRBJ2-3; the D is unclear. Trimming took off 1 base at V and 4 bases at J, with 3 bases between the two ends. CDR3 size: 12 residues. The germline V gene encodes CDR1 MNHEY and CDR2 SVGEGT. For the CDR3, the DNA is TGTGCCAGCAGTTACTTCGCAGATACGCAGTATTTT. It is translated as CASSYFADTQYF.

This chain links TRBV28 with TRBJ1-6, with a possible D match to TRBD1 (6 bases). Trimming pared 4 bases from V and 7 bases from J, leaving 14 bases between. Looked up from germline, CDR1 is MDHEN and CDR2 is SYDVKM. The CDR3 extends over 15 amino acids. The CDR3 bases are TGTGCCAGCAGTTCCCCAGGGGTTCTAAATTCACCCCTCCACTTT. It codes for CASSSPGVLNSPLHF.

This chain uses TRBV5-1 with TRBJ2-7, with 9 bases matching TRBD1. The V segment lost 4 bases and the J segment 5 bases; nucleotides outside the gene matches: 7. Germline CDR1 reads SGHRS; CDR2 reads YFSETQ. This CDR3 has 14 amino acids. The CDR3 spells CASSRRTGDDEQYF. CDR3 bases: TGCGCCAGCAGCCGAAGGACAGGGGATGACGAGCAGTACTTC.

The chain combines TRBV20-1 with TRBJ2-1, with unresolved D. CDR3 length equals 16 residues. Per the germline V gene, CDR1 is DFQATT and CDR2 is SNEGSKA (reference sequence). The V end was cut by 3 bases, the J end by 0 bases, with 15 bases between. As DNA, the CDR3 is TGCAGTGCTAGTTCCCTGGTTGGGCGCTCCTACAATGAGCAGTTCTTC. As protein: CSASSLVGRSYNEQFF.

This chain links TRBV7-3 with TRBJ2-2; tentative D call: TRBD2 (6 bases). Trimming removed 2 bases at V and 1 base at J, with 11 bases between. CDR3 length equals 16 residues. Germline assignment: CDR1 SGHTA and CDR2 FQGTGA. CDR3 nucleotide sequence: TGTGCCAGCAGCTTATCAGGAGGGATGAACACCGGGGAGCTGTTTTTT. This sequence encodes CASSLSGGMNTGELFF.

As for this clone: Other DNA sequences in this specimen translate into the identical CDR3. V usage is TRBV24-1 and J usage is TRBJ2-2, with D possibly being TRBD2 (5 bases). With 3 bases removed from V and 4 bases from J, the gap between germline ends came to 11 bases. Germline V gene data show CDR1 as KGHDR and CDR2 as SFDVKD. This CDR3 is 15 amino acids long. The CDR3: CATSDPTRPTGELFF. CDR3 coding DNA: TGTGCCACCAGTGATCCCACTAGACCCACCGGGGAGCTGTTTTTT.

The CDR3 region is CASSSGQGIEQFF. In nucleotides, the CDR3 is TGTGCCAGCAGTTCGGGTCAGGGTATTGAGCAGTTCTTC. This chain connects TRBV12-3 or TRBV12-4 to TRBJ2-1; a weak D match, TRBD1 (5 bases). The germline V and J ends were trimmed by 4 bases and 9 bases, with 13 bases remaining between them. This CDR3 region has 13 residues.

As concerns this clone: Within the sample, other DNA sequences also encode this same CDR3. Written as DNA, the CDR3 is TGTGCCAGCTCACCGAGGACTAGCGGGACCTACGAGCAGTACTTC. Amino acids: CASSPRTSGTYEQYF. This chain joins TRBV18 and TRBJ2-7, with TRBD2 matching 12 bases. The CDR3 has 15 amino acids. Germline V gene data show CDR1 as KGHSH and CDR2 as LQKENI. Unmatched junction bases numbered 2, after V lost 3 bases and J lost 2 bases.